Listed here are 31 T cell receptor beta chains from one sample, sequenced in a study of T cell responses to AZD1222 COVID-19 vaccine. The table came from immunoSEQ multiplex PCR; TCRdb's copy has only in-frame clones and leaves some out. The sample consists of 100,000 to 120,000 clones, 85% to 90% of them appearing once. The sample in question was peripheral blood, obtained 28 days after the second AZD1222 dose. Receptors were obtained from an adult who received the AZD1222 COVID-19 vaccine.

This clone was seen only a few times. V is TRBV5-1 and J is TRBJ2-7; 10 nucleotides align to TRBD2. Trimming at V came to 4 bases and at J to 3 bases, leaving 7 bases not matched to a gene. This CDR3 has 15 residues. The V gene's germline CDR1 is SGHRS and CDR2 YFSETQ. CDR3 sequence (DNA): TGCGCCAGCAGCCCCACCAGCGGGGGGGTCTACGAGCAGTACTTC. Its translation: CASSPTSGGVYEQYF.

The CDR3 nucleotides read TGTGCCAGCAGCTTAGGGACAGGAAACTATGGCTACACCTTC. This codes for CASSLGTGNYGYTF. The chain uses TRBV11-3 and TRBJ1-2; 7 bases map to TRBD1. V gave up 1 base and J gave up 2 bases; unmatched junction bases: 1. Germline V gives CDR1 SGHNT, CDR2 YENEEA. This CDR3 is built from 14 residues. Based on the CDR3 plus reference TRBV11-3 and TRBJ1-2, the full variable domain is EAGVVQSPRYKIIEKKQPVAFWCNPISGHNTLYWYLQNLGQGPELLIRYENEEAVDDSQLPKDRFSAERLKGVDSTLKIQPAELGDSAVYLCASSLGTGNYGYTFGSGTRLTVV.

This chain links TRBV6-5 with TRBJ1-1, with 10 bases fitting TRBD1. Germline assignment: CDR1 MNHEY and CDR2 SVGAGI. V lost 10 bases to trimming and J lost 0 bases; unmatched junction nucleotides: 2. The CDR3 spans 13 residues. CDR3 bases: TGTGCCACGACAGGGGGCTTGAACACTGAAGCTTTCTTT. This codes for CATTGGLNTEAFF.

V and J are TRBV27 and TRBJ2-2; tentative D call: TRBD2 (7 bases). The CDR3 is 14 residues long. Trimming took off 6 bases at V and 7 bases at J, with 15 bases between the two ends. The V gene's germline CDR1 is MNHEY and CDR2 SMNVEV (reference sequence). CDR3 amino acids: CASSVRGGVGELFF. The CDR3 DNA is TGTGCCAGCAGCGTAAGGGGGGGCGTCGGGGAGCTGTTTTTT.

This clone showed up just a few times. The rearrangement links TRBV11-3 to TRBJ1-4, with D tentatively TRBD1 (6 bases). This CDR3 has 14 amino acids. Trimming shortened V by 5 bases and J by 4 bases, and 11 bases separated the two germline ends. The germline V gene has CDR1 SGHNT and CDR2 YENEEA. This CDR3 is CASSLGQYNEKLFF. CDR3 coding DNA: TGTGCCAGCAGCCTCGGACAGTATAATGAAAAACTGTTTTTT.

The chain carries TRBV3-1 (or the pseudogene TRBV3-2) and TRBJ1-6, with TRBD1 as a possible D gene (6 bases). Germline-derived CDR1 and CDR2 are LGHDT and YNNKEL (reference sequence). This CDR3 spans 14 amino acids. Between the trimmed V and J ends, which lost 4 bases and 11 bases, there was a span of 15 bases. CDR3 DNA sequence: TGTGCCAGCAGCCCCCGACAGGTTCATCCACCCCTCCACTTT. Translation: CASSPRQVHPPLHF.

This chain's CDR3 is CASSPMVGGRRETQYF. CDR3 bases: TGTGCCAGCAGTCCGATGGTAGGGGGGCGCCGCGAGACCCAGTACTTC. The V gene is TRBV28, the J gene TRBJ2-5; D may match TRBD1 or TRBD2 (6 bases each). V gave up 5 bases and J gave up 5 bases, with 21 bases separating them. The CDR3 sequence is 16 residues long. Germline-derived CDR1 and CDR2 are MDHEN and SYDVKM.

The chain uses TRBV5-1 and TRBJ1-5; D perhaps matches TRBD1 (6 bases). Per germline, CDR1 SGHRS and CDR2 YFSETQ. The ends were cut back, 2 bases at V and 2 bases at J, with 11 bases in the middle. The CDR3 loop spans 15 amino acids. CDR3 in amino acids: CASSLESGGNQPQHF. The CDR3 nucleotides are TGCGCCAGCAGCTTAGAATCAGGGGGCAATCAGCCCCAGCATTTT. Full variable domain (remainder filled in from reference TRBV5-1 and TRBJ1-5): KAGVTQTPRYLIKTRGQQVTLSCSPISGHRSVSWYQQTPGQGLQFLFEYFSETQRNKGNFPGRFSGRQFSNSRSEMNVSTLELGDSALYLCASSLESGGNQPQHFGDGTRLSIL.

This chain uses TRBV7-6 with TRBJ1-1; D is perhaps TRBD1 (5 bases). This CDR3 is 15 amino acids long. With 4 bases removed from V and 4 bases from J, the gap between germline ends came to 16 bases. From germline, CDR1 is SGHVS and CDR2 FNYEAQ. CDR3 coding DNA: TGTGCCAGCAGCTCCCAGAGGAGGGGAACCACTGAAGCTTTCTTT. Residues: CASSSQRRGTTEAFF.

The J gene is TRBJ1-1, the V gene TRBV6-5, with D tentatively TRBD1 (5 bases). This CDR3 comprises 13 residues. Trimming stripped 4 bases from V and 0 bases from J, with 6 bases between. Looked up from germline, CDR1 is MNHEY and CDR2 is SVGAGI. CDR3 nucleotides: TGTGCCAGCAGTTGGGACTTGAACACTGAAGCTTTCTTT. Protein sequence: CASSWDLNTEAFF.

The chain has TRBV7-9 and TRBJ1-2; no definite D call. The CDR3 extends over 14 amino acids. Looked up from germline, CDR1 is SEHNR and CDR2 is FQNEAQ (reference sequence). V lost 0 bases and J 4 bases, leaving 9 bases between the germline ends. As DNA, the CDR3 is TGTGCCAGCAGCTTAGCTGGCAAAGCCTATGGCTACACCTTC. Translated: CASSLAGKAYGYTF.

The count of this clone is one. The chain employs TRBV14 and TRBJ1-2, with 8 bases aligning to TRBD1. The CDR3 contains 15 residues. CDR1 is SGHDN and CDR2 is FVKESK in the germline V gene. V lost 3 bases and J lost 4; bases outside the gene matches: 7. The CDR3 DNA sequence: TGTGCCAGCAGCCATACAGGGGGATTAGGCTATGGCTACACCTTC. This gives the protein CASSHTGGLGYGYTF.

The chain's CDR3 is CASSESGLATTRQYF. The CDR3 DNA sequence: TGCGCCAGCAGTGAGTCGGGTCTAGCCACCACCCGGCAGTACTTC. This chain joins TRBV10-1 and TRBJ2-7; D might be TRBD2 (5 bases). The ends were cut back, 0 bases at V and 9 bases at J, with 18 bases in the middle. CDR3 length: 15 residues. Germline V CDR1 and CDR2: WNHNN, SYGVQD (reference sequence).

This sequence joins TRBV19 and TRBJ2-5; TRBD2 matches 7 bases. CDR1 and CDR2 (germline): LNHDA, SQIVND (reference sequence). Germline trimming cut 5 bases from V and 4 bases from J; bases unmatched to any gene: 7. The CDR3 sequence is 14 residues long. The CDR3 spells CASSGLGAGETQYF. The CDR3 DNA reads as TGTGCCAGTAGTGGACTAGGGGCTGGAGAGACCCAGTACTTC.

The rearrangement links TRBV15 to TRBJ2-5; D unresolved. V lost 0 bases and J lost 3, with 5 bases in between. Germline V gene data show CDR1 as LNHNV and CDR2 as YYDKDF (reference sequence). The CDR3 contains 13 residues. The CDR3 nucleotides read TGTGCCACCAGCAGAGATCTCAAAGAGACCCAGTACTTC. Amino acids: CATSRDLKETQYF.

V and J are TRBV19 and TRBJ2-7, with 7 bases lining up with TRBD1. The CDR3 length is 14 residues. V lost 4 bases, J lost 4 bases, and 7 bases stayed unmatched. CDR1 LNHDA and CDR2 SQIVND come from the germline V gene (reference sequence). CDR3 sequence reads: CASSKGAPKYEQYF. The CDR3 DNA sequence: TGTGCCAGTAGTAAGGGGGCTCCCAAGTACGAGCAGTACTTC.

The CDR3 spells CASSEQTETQYF. CDR3 bases: TGTGCCAGCAGTGAACAAACGGAGACCCAGTACTTC. This chain links TRBV2 with TRBJ2-5; D is uncertain. CDR1 is SNHLY and CDR2 is FYNNEI in the germline V gene. The CDR3 loop spans 12 amino acids. Trimming took off 2 bases at V and 5 bases at J, with 6 bases between the two ends.

This clone was recorded once. J is TRBJ2-7 and V is TRBV5-1; possible D gene TRBD1, 6 bases. This CDR3 region has 15 residues. V was shortened by 5 bases and J by 0 bases, with 15 bases between the two germline ends. Germline V gene sequence: CDR1 SGHRS, CDR2 YFSETQ. The CDR3 DNA reads as TGCGCCAGCAGACCCGGGACATCGTTCTCCTACGAGCAGTACTTC. This sequence encodes CASRPGTSFSYEQYF. The variable domain in full, with the rest retrieved from reference TRBV5-1 and TRBJ2-7, is KAGVTQTPRYLIKTRGQQVTLSCSPISGHRSVSWYQQTPGQGLQFLFEYFSETQRNKGNFPGRFSGRQFSNSRSEMNVSTLELGDSALYLCASRPGTSFSYEQYFGPGTRLTVT.

The chain carries TRBV4-1 and TRBJ1-4; D is perhaps TRBD1 (6 bases). The CDR3 spans 13 residues. The V end was cut by 4 bases, the J end by 8 bases, with 11 bases between. Germline values: CDR1 MGHRA, CDR2 YSYEKL. The CDR3 nucleotides are TGCGCCAGCAGCCGAGATAGGGGGGAAAAACTGTTTTTT. Encoded protein: CASSRDRGEKLFF.

The chain recombines TRBV12-5 with TRBJ2-7; TRBD2 agrees at 10 bases. After removal of 0 bases from V and 1 base from J, the junction contained 9 bases not matched to a gene. Germline V CDR1 and CDR2: LGHNT, FRNRAP. The length of the CDR3 is 18 residues. Here the CDR3 reads CASGLVPGLAGESYEQYF. DNA for the CDR3: TGTGCTAGTGGTTTGGTACCGGGTCTAGCGGGGGAATCCTACGAGCAGTACTTC.

The chain employs TRBV19 and TRBJ1-5, with TRBD1 matching over 10 bases. The germline CDR1 and CDR2 sequences are LNHDA and SQIVND (reference sequence). With 3 bases clipped from V and 8 bases from J, the junction kept 10 bases outside the gene matches. The CDR3 extends over 16 amino acids. The CDR3 bases are TGTGCCAGTAGTATCCGGGACAGGGGTGGTGGCAAGCCCCAGCATTTT. Residues: CASSIRDRGGGKPQHF.

This clone was counted a single time. V gene TRBV12-3 or TRBV12-4 combines with J gene TRBJ1-2, with TRBD1 matching 8 bases. The trim removed 6 bases at V and 3 bases at J, leaving 3 bases unmatched. The CDR3 is 13 residues long. CDR3 bases: TGTGCCAGCAGAAGACAGGGGCACTATGGCTACACCTTC. Translated: CASRRQGHYGYTF.

The chain uses TRBV5-1 and TRBJ1-4; D perhaps matches TRBD1 (5 bases). The V gene's germline CDR1 is SGHRS and CDR2 YFSETQ. The CDR3 consists of 14 residues. Deletions cut 1 base from V and 7 bases from J, with 11 bases between. CDR3 sequence (DNA): TGCGCCAGCAGCTTGTCCGGGGGAGGTGAAAAACTGTTTTTT. Its translation: CASSLSGGGEKLFF.

This clone has more than one count but fewer than ten. The V gene is TRBV10-3, the J gene TRBJ1-2; 9 positions match TRBD1. CDR1 is ENHRY, CDR2 SYGVKD, per germline. The CDR3 extends over 15 amino acids. V dropped 5 bases and J dropped 8; count of bases not matched to a gene: 12. The CDR3 nucleotides are TGTGCCATCAGTATAGAGGTCGGGACAGGGTTGGGCTACACCTTC. This gives the protein CAISIEVGTGLGYTF.

This chain joins TRBV7-9 and TRBJ2-7, with 7 nucleotides matching TRBD1. The germline V gene encodes CDR1 SEHNR and CDR2 FQNEAQ (reference sequence). The CDR3 covers 14 residues. With 3 bases clipped from V and 0 bases from J, the junction kept 2 bases outside the gene matches. CDR3 protein: CASSFGQASYEQYF. Written as DNA, the CDR3 is TGTGCCAGCAGCTTCGGACAGGCCTCCTACGAGCAGTACTTC.

V gene TRBV20-1 combines with J gene TRBJ1-1, with D hard to call. Looked up from germline, CDR1 is DFQATT and CDR2 is SNEGSKA (reference sequence). The V gene lost 3 bases and the J gene lost 1 base, with 9 bases spanning the gap. The CDR3 is 13 residues long. The DNA for the CDR3 is TGCAGTGCTAGTAGAACAGCGAACACTGAAGCTTTCTTT. Its protein is CSASRTANTEAFF.

V gene TRBV9 combines with J gene TRBJ2-3; 8 nucleotides align to TRBD2. Germline assignment: CDR1 SGDLS and CDR2 YYNGEE. V dropped 7 bases and J dropped 2; count of bases not matched to a gene: 6. This CDR3 comprises 14 residues. In DNA form, the CDR3 reads TGTGCCAGCGCCGGGGGGGTAAACACAGATACGCAGTATTTT. It specifies CASAGGVNTDTQYF.

This chain uses TRBV5-6 with TRBJ1-2; 8 bases fit TRBD1. With V trimmed by 0 bases and J by 8 bases, 12 bases remained unmatched. The germline V gene encodes CDR1 SGHDT and CDR2 YYEEEE. The CDR3 has 16 residues. The CDR3 reads CASSLVGGTGRFGYTF. Here the CDR3 DNA reads TGTGCCAGCAGCTTGGTGGGGGGGACAGGACGATTCGGCTACACCTTC.

The chain is built from TRBV7-8 and TRBJ1-2, with 10 bases lining up with TRBD1. The J segment lost 4 bases and the V segment lost 4 bases, leaving 9 bases of the junction unmatched. The length of the CDR3 is 16 residues. Germline V CDR1 and CDR2: SGHVS, FQNEAQ. CDR3 residues: CASSYPPGQGFYGYTF. Written as DNA, the CDR3 is TGTGCCAGCAGCTACCCCCCGGGACAGGGGTTCTATGGCTACACCTTC.

A single count supports this clone. V is TRBV14 and J is TRBJ2-1; 9 nucleotides match TRBD2. J lost 5 bases, V lost 3 bases, and 14 bases had no gene match. The V gene's germline CDR1 is SGHDN and CDR2 FVKESK. There are 18 residues in the CDR3. The CDR3 sequence: CASSQRRSSGTYHNEQFF. The CDR3 coding sequence is TGTGCCAGCAGCCAGCGACGGTCTAGCGGGACCTATCACAATGAGCAGTTCTTC. Filled out from reference TRBV14 and TRBJ2-1, the complete variable domain reads EAGVTQFPSHSVIEKGQTVTLRCDPISGHDNLYWYRRVMGKEIKFLLHFVKESKQDESGMPNNRFLAERTGGTYSTLKVQPAELEDSGVYFCASSQRRSSGTYHNEQFFGPGTRLTVL.

The genes are TRBV27 and TRBJ2-7; the D gene is possibly TRBD2 (7 bases). The CDR3 runs to 16 residues. Germline lookup yields CDR1 MNHEY and CDR2 SMNVEV (reference sequence). V was cut by 1 base and J by 2 bases, with 15 bases left in between. Here the CDR3 DNA reads TGTGCCAGCAGTTTATACGGGGGGCAAGGTCCCTACGAGCAGTACTTC. The encoded protein is CASSLYGGQGPYEQYF.